These 15 T cell receptor beta chains share one sample of origin, sequenced in a study of naive and memory T cell subsets. An equimolar mix of two oligonucleotides served as the beta constant-region primer for TRBC1 and TRBC2. Nested alpha and beta constant-region primers with the SP2 primer drove four PCR rounds on ligated cDNA. In TCRdb, the UMI-ligation and nested PCR reads were re-called with MiXCR into one record per CDR3 protein. The table shows 10,000 or so distinct CDR3 sequences, with 4.5% to 7% occurring only once. Sequencing used CD4+ TEMRA cells from blood. Subset of the sample: effector memory re-expressing CD45RA, CD45RA+ CD27-. These receptors were collected from a human donor in good health.

The table lists this clonotype with a few counts. The J gene is TRBJ1-6, the V gene TRBV19; D gene ambiguous. The CDR3 is 15 residues long. Trimming took off 5 bases at V and 7 bases at J, with 15 bases between the two ends. The germline CDR1 and CDR2 sequences are LNHDA and SQIVND (reference sequence). The CDR3 is CASSGDETANSPLHF. As DNA, the CDR3 is TGTGCCAGTAGTGGAGACGAGACGGCGAATTCACCCCTCCACTTT.

This clonotype has more than one count but fewer than ten. The chain is built from TRBV6-2 or TRBV6-3 and TRBJ2-6; perhaps D is TRBD1 or TRBD2 (5 bases each). V lost 2 bases to trimming and J lost 0 bases, with 5 bases between them. The CDR3 is 15 residues long. Germline CDR1 reads MNHEY; CDR2 reads SVGEGT. CDR3 DNA sequence: TGTGCCAGCAGTTACGGGGGCTCTGGGGCCAACGTCCTGACTTTC. The encoded protein is CASSYGGSGANVLTF.

This clonotype was counted at least ten times. The genes are TRBV12-3 or TRBV12-4 and TRBJ1-1; no clear D. CDR3 length: 12 amino acids. V lost 5 bases, J lost 4 bases, and 8 bases lay in between. CDR3 nucleotide sequence: TGTGCCAGCAGTGGGCCCTTCACTGAAGCTTTCTTT. It specifies CASSGPFTEAFF.

This clonotype was seen at least ten times. The chain couples TRBV11-2 to TRBJ1-6, with D perhaps matching TRBD1 (6 bases). There are 18 residues in the CDR3. Trimming cost V 4 bases and J 11 bases, with 27 bases left between them. Per the germline V gene, CDR1 is SGHAT and CDR2 is FQNNGV. The chain's CDR3 is CASSSHLRTVRFSAPLHF. The CDR3 nucleotides are TGTGCCAGCAGCTCACACCTGCGGACAGTACGATTTTCTGCACCCCTCCACTTT.

This clonotype came up many times. The gene calls are TRBV13 and TRBJ2-7, with 7 bases lining up with TRBD1. This CDR3 contains 15 residues. CDR1 and CDR2 from the germline V gene are PRHDT and FYEKMQ (reference sequence). Losses at the gene ends were 4 bases for V and 0 bases for J; bases not matched to a gene: 6. CDR3 DNA: TGTGCCAGCAGCTCAGGGACAGAAACCTCCTACGAGCAGTACTTC. Its protein is CASSSGTETSYEQYF.

The table lists this clonotype with many counts. The chain combines TRBV24-1 with TRBJ2-5, with TRBD2 identical over 10 bases. Germline V gives CDR1 KGHDR, CDR2 SFDVKD. The CDR3 is 15 amino acids. The J segment lost 3 bases and the V segment lost 5 bases, leaving 5 bases of the junction unmatched. CDR3 region: CATSGEREGKETQYF. The CDR3 DNA sequence: TGTGCCACCAGTGGCGAGCGGGAGGGTAAAGAGACCCAGTACTTC.

This clonotype was seen at least ten times. The J gene is TRBJ2-1, the V gene TRBV20-1, with 9 bases that match TRBD2. The CDR3 spans 16 residues. Germline loops: CDR1 DFQATT, CDR2 SNEGSKA (reference sequence). V lost 2 bases to trimming and J lost 8 bases; unmatched junction nucleotides: 13. The CDR3 DNA is TGCAGTGCTAGATCTACAGGGGCGGGAGGGCGAGATGAGCAGTTCTTC. Its protein is CSARSTGAGGRDEQFF.

The sample holds many counts of this clonotype. The chain joins TRBV29-1 to TRBJ2-7, with D perhaps given as TRBD1 or TRBD2 (5 bases each). The length of the CDR3 is 14 residues. CDR1 is SQVTM, CDR2 ANQGSEA, per germline. Trimming removed 4 bases from V and 7 bases from J, with 20 bases in between. The CDR3 nucleotides are TGCAGCGTTGCAAACCCAGGGCGCCGAGGGGAGCAGTACTTC. Encoded protein: CSVANPGRRGEQYF.

This clonotype is categorized as medium-sized. The V and J genes are TRBV7-9 and TRBJ2-1, with 7 bases fitting TRBD1. This CDR3 has 14 residues. Germline assignment: CDR1 SEHNR and CDR2 FQNEAQ (reference sequence). The V gene end was trimmed by 0 bases and the J gene end by 7 bases; junction bases not matched to a gene: 3. The CDR3 loop reads CASSLATGINEQFF. The DNA for the CDR3 is TGTGCCAGCAGCTTAGCGACAGGGATAAATGAGCAGTTCTTC.

A few counts support this clonotype. V usage is TRBV7-2 and J usage is TRBJ2-3, with D possibly being TRBD1 (6 bases). CDR3 length equals 16 residues. CDR1 is SGHTA and CDR2 is FQGNSA in the germline V gene. V dropped 6 bases and J dropped 8 bases, with 24 bases sitting between them. CDR3 in amino acids: CASSFSPGHVEVTQYF. CDR3 coding DNA: TGTGCCAGCAGTTTTTCTCCGGGACACGTTGAAGTTACGCAGTATTTT.

This clonotype was detected ten times or more. The chain employs TRBV11-2 and TRBJ2-3; D could derive from TRBD1 or TRBD2 (6 bases each). Germline CDR1 reads SGHAT; CDR2 reads FQNNGV. V gave up 6 bases and J gave up 6 bases, with 13 bases separating them. CDR3 length equals 13 residues. The CDR3 is CASRLRGEDTQYF. As DNA, the CDR3 is TGTGCCAGCAGACTAAGGGGGGAGGATACGCAGTATTTT.

There are many counts of this clonotype. The rearrangement links TRBV2 to TRBJ1-1, with D possibly being TRBD1 (5 bases). Trimming removed 7 bases from V and 1 base from J, with 16 bases in between. CDR1 and CDR2 (germline): SNHLY, FYNNEI. The CDR3 is made up of 15 amino acids. The CDR3 sequence: CASTGWGEANTEAFF. CDR3 sequence (DNA): TGTGCCAGCACCGGGTGGGGGGAGGCGAACACTGAAGCTTTCTTT. Full variable domain (rest looked up from reference TRBV2 and TRBJ1-1): EPEVTQTPSHQVTQMGQEVILRCVPISNHLYFYWYRQILGQKVEFLVSFYNNEISEKSEIFDDQFSVERPDGSNFTLKIRSTKLEDSAMYFCASTGWGEANTEAFFGQGTRLTVV.

The sample holds many counts of this clonotype. This chain connects TRBV5-1 to TRBJ2-5, with D perhaps matching TRBD1 (5 bases). The CDR3 covers 15 residues. The V gene's germline CDR1 is SGHRS and CDR2 YFSETQ. V lost 2 bases and J 3 bases, leaving 14 bases between the germline ends. CDR3 sequence: CASSFGAQREETQYF. CDR3 bases: TGCGCCAGCAGCTTTGGGGCCCAAAGGGAAGAGACCCAGTACTTC.

The chain has TRBV6-2 or TRBV6-3 and TRBJ2-1, with D unresolved. Trimming removed 4 bases at V and 3 bases at J, with 7 bases between. Germline V CDR1 and CDR2: MNHEY, SVGEGT. This CDR3 is built from 13 residues. Here the CDR3 reads CASSFTVYNEQFF. The CDR3 coding sequence is TGTGCCAGCAGTTTTACCGTCTACAATGAGCAGTTCTTC.

Ten or more counts support this clonotype. V and J are TRBV4-2 and TRBJ2-3; 12 positions agree with TRBD1. CDR3 size: 15 residues. Germline V CDR1 and CDR2: LGHNA, YNFKEQ. Trimming took 4 bases from V and 2 from J; bases not matched to a gene: 1. CDR3 sequence (DNA): TGTGCCAGCAGCCCGGGACAGGGGGCCACAGATACGCAGTATTTT. Protein sequence: CASSPGQGATDTQYF.